A single sample is the source of the 22 T cell receptor beta chains below, sequenced in a study of T cell responses to AZD1222 COVID-19 vaccine. Sequencing was performed with immunoSEQ multiplex PCR; in TCRdb, only in-frame clones are kept and a portion is missing. Among 150,000 to 200,000 clones listed, approximately 90% were seen once. The sequenced sample was peripheral blood, obtained 28 days after the second dose of the MenACWY control vaccine. The origin of the receptors is an adult who received the MenACWY meningococcal vaccine as a control.

This chain uses TRBV5-4 with TRBJ2-5, with 8 bases fitting TRBD2. CDR1 and CDR2 (germline): SGHNT, YYREEE (reference sequence). The CDR3 covers 15 residues. With V trimmed by 6 bases and J by 5 bases, 12 bases remained unmatched. The CDR3 DNA is TGTGCCAGCACCGGAGCGGGAGCGACGTGGGAGACCCAGTACTTC. It specifies CASTGAGATWETQYF.

The chain uses TRBV27 and TRBJ2-7; 8 nucleotides align to TRBD2. Per germline, CDR1 MNHEY and CDR2 SMNVEV (reference sequence). V lost 2 bases to trimming and J lost 4 bases; unmatched junction nucleotides: 16. The CDR3 loop spans 18 amino acids. CDR3 coding DNA: TGTGCCAGCAGTTTAATATGGCGGGAGGCCCAACCACCGTACGAGCAGTACTTC. It yields the protein CASSLIWREAQPPYEQYF.

This rearrangement joins TRBV7-2 to TRBJ2-7; D is unresolved. The CDR3 sequence is 13 residues long. Trimming took 3 bases from V and 1 from J, leaving 7 bases between them. Germline V gene lookup returns CDR1 SGHTA and CDR2 FQGNSA. The DNA of the CDR3 is TGTGCCAGCAGCTTGGCAAAATCCTACGAGCAGTACTTC. It specifies CASSLAKSYEQYF. Drawing the rest from reference TRBV7-2 and TRBJ2-7, the complete variable domain is GAGVSQSPSNKVTEKGKDVELRCDPISGHTALYWYRQSLGQGLEFLIYFQGNSAPDKSGLPSDRFSAERTGGSVSTLTIQRTQQEDSAVYLCASSLAKSYEQYFGPGTRLTVT.

The chain has TRBV7-2 and TRBJ1-2, with D tentatively TRBD1 (6 bases). This CDR3 comprises 16 residues. Trimming cost V 1 base and J 2 bases, with 14 bases left between them. In germline, CDR1 is SGHTA, CDR2 FQGNSA. The CDR3 nucleotides are TGTGCCAGCAGCTTAGGAGGGGGGGGCAGGAACTATGGCTACACCTTC. It codes for CASSLGGGGRNYGYTF. The full variable domain, rest sourced from reference TRBV7-2 and TRBJ1-2, is GAGVSQSPSNKVTEKGKDVELRCDPISGHTALYWYRQSLGQGLEFLIYFQGNSAPDKSGLPSDRFSAERTGGSVSTLTIQRTQQEDSAVYLCASSLGGGGRNYGYTFGSGTRLTVV.

The chain recombines TRBV9 with TRBJ1-4; D gene uncertain. The CDR3 spans 14 residues. Germline loops: CDR1 SGDLS, CDR2 YYNGEE. V lost 4 bases and J 3 bases, leaving 10 bases between the germline ends. The CDR3 region has the DNA TGTGCCAGCAGCCTAAGGACCTCTAATGAAAAACTGTTTTTT. It specifies CASSLRTSNEKLFF.

V and J are TRBV3-1 (or the pseudogene TRBV3-2) and TRBJ2-1, with 9 bases lining up with TRBD2. Per the germline V gene, CDR1 is LGHDT and CDR2 is YNNKEL (reference sequence). There are 20 residues in the CDR3. Losses at the gene ends were 0 bases for V and 4 bases for J; bases not matched to a gene: 16. The CDR3 is CASSQDLTSGWVQSYNEQFF. Written as DNA, the CDR3 is TGTGCCAGCAGCCAAGATCTAACTAGCGGGTGGGTACAATCGTACAATGAGCAGTTCTTC.

The chain employs TRBV6-2 or TRBV6-3 and TRBJ2-3; 10 bases map to TRBD2. The germline gives CDR1 MNHEY, CDR2 SVGEGT. CDR3 length equals 19 residues. Trimming at V came to 4 bases and at J to 0 bases, leaving 13 bases not matched to a gene. The CDR3 sequence: CASSSGTSAPLWSTDTQYF. The CDR3 DNA reads as TGTGCCAGCAGTTCCGGGACTAGCGCTCCCCTGTGGAGCACAGATACGCAGTATTTT.

This clone was seen only once. The genes are TRBV29-1 and TRBJ1-5; 8 bases are a match to TRBD1. CDR3 size: 14 residues. Germline V gene sequence: CDR1 SQVTM, CDR2 ANQGSEA. The junction had 5 bases not matched to a gene; V was cut back by 5 bases and J by 2 bases. The CDR3 DNA follows: TGCAGCGTTACGCAGGGGGCTGGCAATCAGCCCCAGCATTTT. Its translation is CSVTQGAGNQPQHF.

This clone was picked up a small number of times. The genes are TRBV5-1 and TRBJ1-4; D unresolved. The germline CDR1 and CDR2 sequences are SGHRS and YFSETQ. The CDR3 sequence is 14 residues long. V lost 3 bases to trimming and J lost 0 bases, with 6 bases between them. The CDR3 DNA is TGCGCCAGCAGCTGGGAAGCAACTAATGAAAAACTGTTTTTT. Residues: CASSWEATNEKLFF.

The rearrangement links TRBV6-2 or TRBV6-3 to TRBJ2-7; tentative D call: TRBD2 (5 bases). The CDR3 covers 15 residues. Germline V gene sequence: CDR1 MNHEY, CDR2 SVGEGT. V lost 2 bases, J lost 6 bases, and 17 bases lay in between. CDR3 loop: CASSYGPDRGFEQYF. CDR3 sequence (DNA): TGTGCCAGCAGTTACGGGCCCGACCGGGGATTCGAGCAGTACTTC.

This rearrangement joins TRBV7-9 to TRBJ2-1; tentatively, D is TRBD2 (6 bases). The V gene's germline CDR1 is SEHNR and CDR2 FQNEAQ (reference sequence). V was clipped by 1 base and J by 7 bases, with 11 bases between them. The CDR3 is 14 residues long. The CDR3 DNA follows: TGTGCCAGCAGCTTAGGGACTATCCCGAATGAGCAGTTCTTC. Its translation: CASSLGTIPNEQFF.

The chain combines TRBV5-4 with TRBJ2-7, with unresolved D. Trimming left V 0 bases short and J 2 bases short, with 12 bases between. The germline CDR1 and CDR2 sequences are SGHNT and YYREEE (reference sequence). This CDR3 is built from 15 residues. CDR3 residues: CASSLDGVGTYEQYF. As DNA, the CDR3 is TGTGCCAGCAGCTTGGATGGAGTTGGGACCTACGAGCAGTACTTC.

J is TRBJ1-4 and V is TRBV18; D is unresolved. V was pared by 2 bases and J by 8 bases, with 12 bases between. Germline loops: CDR1 KGHSH, CDR2 LQKENI. CDR3 length: 14 residues. The CDR3 region has the DNA TGTGCCAGCTCACCAAGTTCTCAAGGGGAAAAACTGTTTTTT. Translation gives CASSPSSQGEKLFF.

The chain is built from TRBV25-1 and TRBJ1-2; 10 bases agree with TRBD1. There are 14 residues in the CDR3. The V segment lost 6 bases and the J segment 3 bases; nucleotides outside the gene matches: 4. Germline V lookup: CDR1 MGHDK, CDR2 SYGVNS. CDR3 protein: CASRGTGEDYGYTF. CDR3 nucleotide sequence: TGTGCCAGCAGGGGGACAGGGGAGGACTATGGCTACACCTTC.

This clone was seen more than once but under ten times. The V gene is TRBV7-2, the J gene TRBJ1-3; D is unresolved. Germline assignment: CDR1 SGHTA and CDR2 FQGNSA. Trimming took 8 bases from V and 0 from J, leaving 11 bases between them. This CDR3 is built from 14 residues. CDR3 region: CASDKTSSGNTIYF. CDR3 DNA sequence: TGTGCCAGCGACAAAACGAGCTCTGGAAACACCATATATTTT.

The chain has TRBV5-5 and TRBJ1-5, with D unclear. The CDR3 runs to 14 residues. Germline CDR1 is SGHKS and CDR2 is YYEKEE (reference sequence). Between the trimmed V and J ends, which lost 3 bases and 1 base, there was a span of 8 bases. CDR3 DNA sequence: TGTGCCAGCAGCTCCGGATGGAGCAATCAGCCCCAGCATTTT. Protein: CASSSGWSNQPQHF.

The genes are TRBV28 and TRBJ1-5; maybe TRBD1 (5 bases). This CDR3 has 16 residues. Between the trimmed V and J ends, which lost 6 bases and 7 bases, there was a span of 22 bases. Germline V lookup: CDR1 MDHEN, CDR2 SYDVKM. The CDR3 region is CASSPPVGRGGQPQHF. The DNA of the CDR3 is TGTGCCAGCAGCCCACCCGTCGGTAGGGGAGGGCAGCCCCAGCATTTT.

The chain joins TRBV4-2 to TRBJ2-3; D gene unclear. The CDR3 has 17 residues. The V gene lost 1 base and the J gene lost 2 bases, with 16 bases spanning the gap. The V gene's germline CDR1 is LGHNA and CDR2 YNFKEQ. CDR3 DNA sequence: TGTGCCAGCAGCCAAGTATTAAGGGCAGGTTACACAGATACGCAGTATTTT. Protein product: CASSQVLRAGYTDTQYF.

The V gene is TRBV6-5, the J gene TRBJ1-1; no clear D. Trimming shortened V by 0 bases and J by 5 bases, and 1 base separated the two germline ends. CDR1 MNHEY and CDR2 SVGAGI come from the germline V gene. The CDR3 spans 11 residues. CDR3 sequence reads: CASSYSTEAFF. CDR3 DNA sequence: TGTGCCAGCAGTTACTCGACTGAAGCTTTCTTT.

The chain employs TRBV19 and TRBJ2-7; the match to TRBD2 covers 10 bases. The J segment lost 0 bases and the V segment lost 8 bases, leaving 4 bases of the junction unmatched. This CDR3 region has 14 residues. Germline values: CDR1 LNHDA, CDR2 SQIVND (reference sequence). CDR3 DNA: TGTGCCAGTGGTAGCGGGAGGTTCTCCTACGAGCAGTACTTC. This sequence encodes CASGSGRFSYEQYF.

This clone appeared once. The CDR3, as DNA: TGTGCCAGCAGTGTCTTGGGGGGAATCTATGGCTACACCTTC. This gives the protein CASSVLGGIYGYTF. J is TRBJ1-2 and V is TRBV28; D might be TRBD1 (5 bases). V lost 5 bases to trimming and J lost 4 bases, with 14 bases between them. CDR1 is MDHEN, CDR2 SYDVKM, per germline. The CDR3 is made up of 14 amino acids.

The DNA for the CDR3 is TGTGCCAGTAGCCCCATTTTCGGGGATCAGCCCCAGCATTTT. Amino acids: CASSPIFGDQPQHF. The chain combines TRBV19 with TRBJ1-5; D is undetermined. The CDR3 covers 14 residues. Germline V gives CDR1 LNHDA, CDR2 SQIVND (reference sequence). Deletions cut 6 bases from V and 5 bases from J, with 14 bases between.